This TCR beta chain was retrieved from a study of PD-1 blockade in mismatch repair-deficient tumors. TCRdb keeps only in-frame clones here, not all; method: immunoSEQ multiplex PCR. The sample carries 15,000 to 25,000 clones, almost 85% recorded once. Mismatch repair deficiency was confirmed in all patients, by PCR or immunohistochemistry. The TCR-sequenced patients were a few responders to pembrolizumab. Here the sequenced sample was PBMCs, taken 52 weeks after starting pembrolizumab. The sequence derives from an adult with mismatch repair-deficient cancer.

CDR3 protein: CATSRDPGGRGLTNEKLFF. As DNA, the CDR3 is TGTGCCACCAGCAGAGACCCCGGGGGAAGGGGATTAACTAATGAAAAACTGTTTTTT. V usage is TRBV15 and J usage is TRBJ1-4; a possible D gene is TRBD1 (5 bases). Per the germline V gene, CDR1 is LNHNV and CDR2 is YYDKDF (reference sequence). This CDR3 is built from 19 residues. The V end was cut by 0 bases, the J end by 1 base, with 18 bases between. The variable domain in full, completed from reference TRBV15 and TRBJ1-4, reads DAMVIQNPRYQVTQFGKPVTLSCSQTLNHNVMYWYQQKSSQAPKLLFHYYDKDFNNEADTPDNFQSRRPNTSFCFLDIRSPGLGDTAMYLCATSRDPGGRGLTNEKLFFGSGTQLSVL.